This T cell receptor beta chain appears in the sequencing data of a study of vaccination effects on CD4 cells after COVID-19. Between the trimmed V and J ends, which lost 0 bases and 2 bases, there was a span of 6 bases. CDR1 is SGHNT, CDR2 YYREEE, per germline (reference sequence). The CDR3 has 15 amino acids. When about ten days of culture had elapsed, CD4+ T cells were isolated. The vaccine recipients had no prior SARS-CoV-2 infection, with negative nucleocapsid antibodies. Sequencing was performed with immunoSEQ multiplex PCR; in TCRdb, only in-frame clones are kept and a portion is missing. The sample carries over 45,000 clones, 65% to 80% recorded once. Remarks on this clone: The target antigen is unknown.

Points from the study as a whole: At late timepoints after vaccination, vaccine- and infection-induced clones shrank markedly. Of the vaccine-induced clones from healthy vaccinees, merely 1 of 255 recognized common cold coronaviruses as well.

The sample was CD4+ T cells from PBMCs cultured without peptide, taken before COVID-19 vaccination. The chain couples TRBV5-4 to TRBJ2-6; the D is unclear. The clonotype was recovered from a human donor who received a COVID-19 vaccine. The CDR3 protein is CASSLASAGANVLTF. For the CDR3, the DNA is TGTGCCAGCAGCTTGGCCTCGGCTGGGGCCAACGTCCTGACTTTC. The whole variable domain, filled in from reference TRBV5-4 and TRBJ2-6, reads ETGVTQSPTHLIKTRGQQVTLRCSSQSGHNTVSWYQQALGQGPQFIFQYYREEENGRGNFPPRFSGLQFPNYSSELNVNALELDDSALYLCASSLASAGANVLTFGAGSRLTVL.